This T cell receptor (beta chain) was captured by sequencing in a study of beta chain features in type 1 diabetes. The study's findings and limits: Shorter templates might be favored by PCR, equally in patients and controls. Patients with Type 1 diabetes showed moderately but significantly shorter TCRB CDR3s in all four CD4+ subsets.

This clone appeared a few times. Its target is unknown. As every portion of the isolated RNA was reverse transcribed, the sequencing read expressed TCRB transcripts. Generated by immunoSEQ multiplex PCR, the TCRdb table keeps only in-frame clones and is missing some. This table has around 150,000 clones, around 63% appearing once. CDR3 length: 15 residues. Germline CDR1 is GTSNPN and CDR2 is SVGIG (reference sequence). Trimming removed 3 bases at V and 0 bases at J, with 13 bases between. The TCR was taken from a young man with type 1 diabetes. Sequences were obtained from naive CD4+ T cells from blood. The chain couples TRBV30 to TRBJ2-3, with D possibly being TRBD2 (7 bases). CDR3 amino acids: CAWRSGTLSTDTQYF. The CDR3 nucleotides are TGTGCCTGGAGGAGCGGGACATTAAGCACAGATACGCAGTATTTT. The variable domain in full, with the rest retrieved from reference TRBV30 and TRBJ2-3, is SQTIHQWPATLVQPVGSPLSLECTVEGTSNPNLYWYRQAAGRGLQLLFYSVGIGQISSEVPQNLSASRPQDRQFILSSKKLLLSDSGFYLCAWRSGTLSTDTQYFGPGTRLTVL.